The rows below give T cell receptor beta chains drawn from one sample of a study of blood T cell repertoires in COVID-19. Clones were sequenced by immunoSEQ multiplex PCR, and TCRdb holds only the in-frame ones, with some missing. The repertoire has about 150,000 clones, about 85% of them found once; the top ten carry about 4%. The sequencing sample was made of peripheral blood. The source is a woman aged 60 to 75 with active or convalescent COVID-19. CDR3s include the opening cysteine and the closing phenylalanine or tryptophan. D genes are given only for firm matches. Not all rows give a size; the values are once, few, many and, for expanded clones, a class.

V gene: TRBV7-2; clone size: -; J gene: TRBJ2-7; D gene: -; CDR3 DNA: TGTGCCAGCAGCTTAAGCCCCCAGGGGAATCAGCAGTACTTC; CDR3 protein: CASSLSPQGNQQYF
V gene: TRBV19; clone size: -; J gene: TRBJ2-6; D gene: TRBD1; CDR3 DNA: TGTGCCAGTAGTAGACAGGGGTCTGGGGCCAACGTCCTGACTTTC; CDR3 protein: CASSRQGSGANVLTF
V gene: TRBV6-5; clone size: -; J gene: TRBJ2-1; D gene: -; CDR3 DNA: TGTGCCAGCAGGCAGTCTGGTTCTACAGATGAGCAGTTCTTC; CDR3 protein: CASRQSGSTDEQFF
V gene: TRBV10-2; clone size: -; J gene: TRBJ1-1; D gene: -; CDR3 DNA: TGCGCCAGCGTTAGCCTACAGGGCCAAGCTTTCTTT; CDR3 protein: CASVSLQGQAFF
V gene: TRBV2; clone size: -; J gene: TRBJ1-5; D gene: -; CDR3 DNA: TGTGCCAGCAGCGGAGGGGTGGGACCCCAGCATTTT; CDR3 protein: CASSGGVGPQHF
V gene: TRBV6-5; clone size: -; J gene: TRBJ1-5; D gene: TRBD1; CDR3 DNA: TGTGCCAGCAGGCCGGGACAGGGAGTCAACCAGCCCCAGCATTTT; CDR3 protein: CASRPGQGVNQPQHF
V gene: TRBV5-1; clone size: -; J gene: TRBJ2-5; D gene: -; CDR3 DNA: TGCGCCAGCAGCTTGGGAGTCCCGGAGACCCAGTACTTC; CDR3 protein: CASSLGVPETQYF
V gene: TRBV7-9; clone size: -; J gene: TRBJ2-1; D gene: -; CDR3 DNA: TGTGCCAGCAGTAGTAGAGGGGGAGAGTACAATGAGCAGTTCTTC; CDR3 protein: CASSSRGGEYNEQFF
V gene: TRBV7-2; clone size: -; J gene: TRBJ2-1; D gene: TRBD2; CDR3 DNA: TGTGCCAGCAGCTGGCGGGGGGGAAACAATGAGCAGTTCTTC; CDR3 protein: CASSWRGGNNEQFF
V gene: TRBV7-9; clone size: -; J gene: TRBJ1-6; D gene: -; CDR3 DNA: TGTGCCAGCAGCTCAGATGACAGCCGCAATTCACCCCTCCACTTT; CDR3 protein: CASSSDDSRNSPLHF
V gene: TRBV4-3; clone size: -; J gene: TRBJ1-3; D gene: -; CDR3 DNA: TGCGCCAGCAGCCCACGGGAGTTCTCTGGAAACACCATATATTTT; CDR3 protein: CASSPREFSGNTIYF
V gene: TRBV19; clone size: few; J gene: TRBJ2-6; D gene: -; CDR3 DNA: TGTGCCAGTAGTAGGCAGGGGTACTATGGGGCCAACGTCCTGACTTTC; CDR3 protein: CASSRQGYYGANVLTF
V gene: TRBV3-1/TRBV3-2; clone size: -; J gene: TRBJ1-5; D gene: -; CDR3 DNA: TGTGCCAGCAGCCAAGAAACAGGACCTTATCAGCCCCAGCATTTT; CDR3 protein: CASSQETGPYQPQHF